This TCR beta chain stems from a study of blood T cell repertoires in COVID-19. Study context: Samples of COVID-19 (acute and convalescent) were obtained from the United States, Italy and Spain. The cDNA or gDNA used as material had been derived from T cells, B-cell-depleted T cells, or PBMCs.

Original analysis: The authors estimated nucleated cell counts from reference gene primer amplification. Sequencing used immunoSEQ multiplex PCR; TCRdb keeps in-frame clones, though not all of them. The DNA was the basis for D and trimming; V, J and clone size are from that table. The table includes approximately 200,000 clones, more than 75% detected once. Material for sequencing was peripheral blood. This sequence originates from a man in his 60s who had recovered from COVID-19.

The CDR3 protein is CASSLAQGTYEQYF. DNA of the CDR3: TGTGCCAGCAGCTTGGCACAGGGGACCTACGAGCAGTACTTC. The J gene is TRBJ2-7, the V gene TRBV7-9; TRBD1 aligns across 7 bases. This CDR3 comprises 14 residues. The germline V gene has CDR1 SEHNR and CDR2 FQNEAQ (reference sequence). The V and J ends lost 3 bases and 2 bases, in that order; junction bases with no gene match: 4. Variable domain in full (rest from reference TRBV7-9 and TRBJ2-7): DTGVSQNPRHKITKRGQNVTFRCDPISEHNRLYWYRQTLGQGPEFLTYFQNEAQLEKSRLLSDRFSAERPKGSFSTLEIQRTEQGDSAMYLCASSLAQGTYEQYFGPGTRLTVT.